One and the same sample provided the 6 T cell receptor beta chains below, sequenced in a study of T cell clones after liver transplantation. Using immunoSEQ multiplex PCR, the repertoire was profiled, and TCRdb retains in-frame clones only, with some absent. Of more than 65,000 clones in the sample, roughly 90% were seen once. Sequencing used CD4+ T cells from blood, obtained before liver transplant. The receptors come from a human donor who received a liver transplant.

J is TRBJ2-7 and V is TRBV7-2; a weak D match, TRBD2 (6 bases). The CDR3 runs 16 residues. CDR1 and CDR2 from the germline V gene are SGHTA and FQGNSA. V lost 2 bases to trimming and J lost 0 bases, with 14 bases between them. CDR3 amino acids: CASSLRSGLDSYEQYF. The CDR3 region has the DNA TGTGCCAGCAGCTTAAGGTCGGGACTTGACTCCTACGAGCAGTACTTC.

The DNA of the CDR3 is TGTGCCAGCTCAGCAGGGGGTCGCAATCAGCCCCAGCATTTT. This codes for CASSAGGRNQPQHF. The V gene is TRBV18, the J gene TRBJ1-5; 7 bases line up with TRBD1. V dropped 5 bases and J dropped 2; count of bases not matched to a gene: 3. The CDR3 totals 14 residues. CDR1 is KGHSH and CDR2 is LQKENI in the germline V gene.

CDR3 loop: CASSLTQGLDTQYF. CDR3 nucleotides: TGCGCCAGCAGCTTGACACAGGGGCTAGATACGCAGTATTTT. This sequence joins TRBV5-1 and TRBJ2-3, with 7 bases lining up with TRBD1. CDR3 length equals 14 residues. The germline gives CDR1 SGHRS, CDR2 YFSETQ. With 1 base clipped from V and 5 bases from J, the junction kept 4 bases outside the gene matches. The variable domain in full, with the rest retrieved from reference TRBV5-1 and TRBJ2-3, is KAGVTQTPRYLIKTRGQQVTLSCSPISGHRSVSWYQQTPGQGLQFLFEYFSETQRNKGNFPGRFSGRQFSNSRSEMNVSTLELGDSALYLCASSLTQGLDTQYFGPGTRLTVL.

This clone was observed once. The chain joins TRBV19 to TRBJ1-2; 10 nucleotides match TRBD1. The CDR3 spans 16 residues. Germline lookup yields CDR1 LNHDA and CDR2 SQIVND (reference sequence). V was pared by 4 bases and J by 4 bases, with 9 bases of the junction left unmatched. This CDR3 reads CASSTTGQGGIYGYTF. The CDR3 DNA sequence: TGTGCCAGTAGTACAACCGGACAGGGGGGTATCTATGGCTACACCTTC.

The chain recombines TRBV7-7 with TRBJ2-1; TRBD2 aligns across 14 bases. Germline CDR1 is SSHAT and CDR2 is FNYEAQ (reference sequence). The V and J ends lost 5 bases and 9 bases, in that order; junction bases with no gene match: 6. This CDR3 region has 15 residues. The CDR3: CASSRGTSGSSEQFF. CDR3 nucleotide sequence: TGTGCCAGCAGCCGAGGGACTAGCGGGAGTTCTGAGCAGTTCTTC.

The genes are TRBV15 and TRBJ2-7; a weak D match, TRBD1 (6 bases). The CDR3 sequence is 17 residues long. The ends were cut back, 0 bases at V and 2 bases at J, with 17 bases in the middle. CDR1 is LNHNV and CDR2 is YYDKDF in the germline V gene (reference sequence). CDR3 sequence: CATSRDHRAGAPYEQYF. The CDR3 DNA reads TGTGCCACCAGCAGAGATCATCGGGCAGGGGCCCCCTACGAGCAGTACTTC.